The rows below give T cell receptor beta chains drawn from one sample of a study of blood T cell repertoires in COVID-19. TCRdb's table, derived via immunoSEQ multiplex PCR, lists solely in-frame clones and lacks some. This sample yields approximately 200,000 clones, of which about 88% are seen a single time; roughly 3.2% belongs to the top ten. The sample taken for sequencing was PBMCs or T cells enriched from blood (not recorded which). These receptors were obtained from a young woman who had recovered from COVID-19. The CDR3 runs from the conserved cysteine through the conserved F or W. The order of the fields is clone size, J gene, V gene, D gene, CDR3 protein, CDR3 DNA. A D gene is named only where the DNA matches it firmly. Some rows have no size entry. The others give once, few or many, or a class for an expanded clone.

NA,TRBJ1-1,TRBV2,TRBD1,CASNTGQGPTEAFF,TGTGCCAGCAATACGGGACAGGGGCCCACTGAAGCTTTCTTT
NA,TRBJ2-5,TRBV5-8,NA,CASSSYIRQQETQYF,TGTGCCAGCAGCTCATATATTCGACAGCAAGAGACCCAGTACTTC
few,TRBJ1-4,TRBV19,TRBD1,CASSIDLWGTATPNEKLFF,TGTGCCAGTAGTATAGATCTATGGGGGACAGCTACCCCTAATGAAAAACTGTTTTTT
NA,TRBJ2-3,TRBV18,NA,CASSPRADTQYF,TGTGCCAGCTCACCGAGGGCGGATACGCAGTATTTT
once,TRBJ2-2,TRBV7-6,TRBD2,CASSSRRGLAFGRELFF,TGTGCCAGCAGCTCGCGACGGGGACTAGCGTTCGGTAGGGAGCTGTTTTTT
NA,TRBJ1-4,TRBV28,NA,CASSSTASGEKLFF,TGTGCCAGCAGCTCTACAGCGTCGGGGGAAAAACTGTTTTTT
NA,TRBJ2-7,TRBV5-8,TRBD1,CASSAEPGGPAPYEQYF,TGTGCCAGCAGCGCCGAGCCAGGGGGCCCGGCCCCCTACGAGCAGTACTTC
NA,TRBJ2-1,TRBV5-5,NA,CASSLGLALYNEQFF,TGTGCCAGCAGCTTGGGGCTAGCCCTATACAATGAGCAGTTCTTC
once,TRBJ1-4,TRBV5-8,TRBD1,CASSAGTVNEKLFF,TGTGCCAGCAGCGCCGGGACAGTTAATGAAAAACTGTTTTTT
NA,TRBJ1-1,TRBV14,TRBD1,CASSRRQGVNTEAFF,TGTGCCAGCAGCCGTCGACAGGGGGTAAACACTGAAGCTTTCTTT
many,TRBJ2-2,TRBV27,NA,CASSFDKNTGELFF,TGTGCCAGCAGTTTCGACAAGAACACCGGGGAGCTGTTTTTT
NA,TRBJ1-2,TRBV19,NA,CASSIDAGGGGYTF,TGTGCCAGTAGTATAGATGCGGGAGGAGGTGGCTACACCTTC
NA,TRBJ1-2,TRBV5-4,NA,CASSLGPDRDGYTF,TGTGCCAGCAGCCTTGGCCCGGACAGAGATGGCTACACCTTC
NA,TRBJ2-7,TRBV11-2,NA,CASSLDQSRRGEQYF,TGTGCCAGCAGCTTAGATCAGTCCCGCAGGGGCGAGCAGTACTTC
NA,TRBJ1-2,TRBV27,TRBD1,CASSSAGTGVYTF,TGTGCCAGCAGTTCCGCCGGGACAGGTGTCTACACCTTC
NA,TRBJ1-3,TRBV7-9,NA,CASSEQGNTIYF,TGTGCCAGCAGCGAACAGGGAAACACCATATATTTT
NA,TRBJ1-1,TRBV14,NA,CASSQPAGRMNTEAFF,TGTGCCAGCAGCCAGCCCGCAGGCCGTATGAACACTGAAGCTTTCTTT
NA,TRBJ1-1,TRBV4-1,NA,CASSQAAGAVEAFF,TGCGCCAGCAGCCAAGCCGCCGGTGCCGTAGAAGCTTTCTTT
NA,TRBJ2-1,TRBV19,NA,CASSILWNEQFF,TGTGCCAGTAGTATCCTATGGAATGAGCAGTTCTTC
NA,TRBJ1-5,TRBV7-9,NA,CASSLESNQPQHF,TGTGCCAGCAGCTTGGAGAGCAATCAGCCCCAGCATTTT
NA,TRBJ2-7,TRBV7-9,TRBD1,CASSPWTGSTYEQYF,TGTGCCAGCAGCCCCTGGACAGGGTCAACCTACGAGCAGTACTTC
NA,TRBJ2-3,TRBV9,TRBD2,CASSARILAGGIDTQYF,TGTGCCAGCAGCGCCCGAATACTAGCGGGGGGCATAGATACGCAGTATTTT
NA,TRBJ1-5,TRBV6-6,NA,CASSPPAPGIGNQPQHF,TGTGCCAGCAGTCCCCCCGCCCCCGGGATTGGCAATCAGCCCCAGCATTTT
NA,TRBJ2-7,TRBV20-1,NA,CSANRAYEQYF,TGCAGTGCTAACCGGGCCTACGAGCAGTACTTC
NA,TRBJ1-3,TRBV5-4,NA,CASRQSSSGNTIYF,TGTGCCAGCAGACAATCAAGCTCTGGAAACACCATATATTTT
few,TRBJ1-1,TRBV5-1,NA,CASSLGVLNTEAFF,TGCGCCAGCAGCTTGGGAGTATTGAACACTGAAGCTTTCTTT
NA,TRBJ1-5,TRBV10-1,NA,CASSFSGIGQPQHF,TGCGCCAGCAGTTTTTCGGGGATCGGACAGCCCCAGCATTTT
NA,TRBJ1-4,TRBV7-9,TRBD1,CASSDTGGDEKLFF,TGTGCCAGCAGTGATACAGGGGGGGACGAAAAACTGTTTTTT
NA,TRBJ2-2,TRBV3-1/TRBV3-2,NA,CASSQWGENTGELFF,TGTGCCAGCAGCCAGTGGGGGGAGAACACCGGGGAGCTGTTTTTT